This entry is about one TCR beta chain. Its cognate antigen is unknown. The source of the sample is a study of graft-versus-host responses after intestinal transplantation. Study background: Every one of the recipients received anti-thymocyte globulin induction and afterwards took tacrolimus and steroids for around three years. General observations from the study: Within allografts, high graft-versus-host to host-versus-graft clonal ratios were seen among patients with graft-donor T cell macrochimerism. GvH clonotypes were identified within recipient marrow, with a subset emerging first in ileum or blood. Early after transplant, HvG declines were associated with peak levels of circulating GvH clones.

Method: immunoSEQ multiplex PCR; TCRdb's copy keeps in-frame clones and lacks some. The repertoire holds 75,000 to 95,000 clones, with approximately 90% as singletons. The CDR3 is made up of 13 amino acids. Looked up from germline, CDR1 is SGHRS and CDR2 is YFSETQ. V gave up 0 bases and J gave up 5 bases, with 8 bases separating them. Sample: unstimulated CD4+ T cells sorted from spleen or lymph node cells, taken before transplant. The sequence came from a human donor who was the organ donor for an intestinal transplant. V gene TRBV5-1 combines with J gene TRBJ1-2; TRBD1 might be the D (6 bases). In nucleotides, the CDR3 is TGCGCCAGCAGCTTGGGGGGGCGATATGGCTACACCTTC. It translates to CASSLGGRYGYTF.